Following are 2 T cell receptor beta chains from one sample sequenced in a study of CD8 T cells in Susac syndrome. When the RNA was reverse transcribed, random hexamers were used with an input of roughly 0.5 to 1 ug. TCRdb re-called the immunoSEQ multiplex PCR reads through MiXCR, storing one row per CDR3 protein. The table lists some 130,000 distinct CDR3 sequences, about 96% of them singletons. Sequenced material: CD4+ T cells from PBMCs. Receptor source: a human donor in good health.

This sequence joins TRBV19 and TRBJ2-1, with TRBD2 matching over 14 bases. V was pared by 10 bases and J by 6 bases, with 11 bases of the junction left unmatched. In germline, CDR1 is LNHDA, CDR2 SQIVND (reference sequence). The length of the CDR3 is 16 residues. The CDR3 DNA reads TGTGCCACCAGACTAGCGGGAGGGCCGTGGGGCAATGAGCAGTTCTTC. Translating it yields CATRLAGGPWGNEQFF.

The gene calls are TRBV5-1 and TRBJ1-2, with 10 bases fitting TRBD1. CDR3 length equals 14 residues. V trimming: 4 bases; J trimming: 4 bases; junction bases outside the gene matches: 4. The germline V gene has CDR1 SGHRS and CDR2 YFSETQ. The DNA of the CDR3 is TGCGCCAGCAGCGCGACAGGGGGCTCCTATGGCTACACCTTC. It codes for CASSATGGSYGYTF.